The clone carrying this T cell receptor (beta chain) was detected ten times or more. The sample is drawn from a study of T cells in Graves' hyperthyroidism and ophthalmopathy. The V and J ends lost 4 bases and 5 bases respectively, with 17 bases between them. In germline, CDR1 is SEHNR, CDR2 FQNEAQ (reference sequence). CDR3 length: 15 residues. TCR beta CDR3 sequences were amplified from RNA transcripts. The HTBI primer set was used in a first-round RT-PCR of the TCR CDR3. TCRdb used MiXCR to reprocess the multiplex PCR reads, holding one entry per CDR3 protein. The sample shows some 250,000 distinct CDR3 sequences, about 14% of them seen only once.

The chain couples TRBV7-9 to TRBJ1-1, with D tentatively TRBD1 (5 bases). This TCR was sampled from a woman in her thirties or forties with Graves' hyperthyroidism that later progressed to Graves' ophthalmopathy. The sequencing sample was made of blood. CDR3 sequence (DNA): TGTGCCAGCAGCTCGTGGGGATCAGGGTGGACTGAAGCTTTCTTT. This gives the protein CASSSWGSGWTEAFF.